This TCR beta chain is drawn from a study of blood T cell repertoires in COVID-19. Across the whole study: Sites across the United States, Italy and Spain contributed samples from acute and convalescent COVID-19. From T cells, B-cell-depleted T cells, or PBMCs came the material, which was cDNA or gDNA.

The CDR3 covers 16 residues. Trimming at V came to 2 bases and at J to 6 bases, leaving 9 bases not matched to a gene. Germline values: CDR1 MNHEY, CDR2 SVGEGT. How the authors handled the data: Using reference gene primer amplification, nucleated cell counts were estimated. Clones were sequenced by immunoSEQ multiplex PCR, and TCRdb holds only the in-frame ones, with some missing. V and J calls and clone size come straight from that table; D and trimming were deduced from the DNA. The data show about 88,000 clones, 88% seen once. This chain uses TRBV6-2 or TRBV6-3 with TRBJ1-5; 8 nucleotides line up with TRBD1. This sequence originates from a man at least 80 years old with acute or convalescent COVID-19. Sequencing was performed on peripheral blood. DNA for the CDR3: TGTGCCAGCAGTTACGAGGGCAGGGGGCCAATTCAGCCCCAGCATTTT. Protein sequence: CASSYEGRGPIQPQHF.